This TCR beta chain was sequenced during a study of blood T cell repertoires in COVID-19. Study as a whole: Samples taken during acute and convalescent COVID-19 were collected in the United States, Italy and Spain. PBMCs, B-cell-depleted T cells, or T cells provided the cDNA or gDNA that made up the material.

Notes on this clone: One end of the junction does not line up with germline, which may come from a read error.

Authors' processing steps: Reference gene primer amplification gave nucleated cell count estimates. TCRdb's copy holds only in-frame clones and misses some; the assay was immunoSEQ multiplex PCR. V and J calls and clone size come straight from that table; D and trimming were deduced from the DNA. This sample has about 60,000 clones; around 92% occur once, and the top ten carry around 2.3%. CDR3 length: 16 residues. Germline V gene sequence: CDR1 SSHAT, CDR2 FNYEAQ (reference sequence). This chain uses TRBV7-7 with TRBJ2-1; D possibly corresponds to TRBD1 (6 bases). The receptor's source is a man aged 55 to 70 with acute or convalescent COVID-19. Sequencing was carried out using peripheral blood. CDR3: CASSPMGAKGYNEQFF. The DNA for the CDR3 is TGTGCTAGCAGCCCCATGGGGGCAAAGGGCTACAATGAGCAGTTCTTC.